The T cell receptor (beta chain) described here comes from a study of CD8+ T cells in alopecia areata. In alopecia areata patients, both lesional scalp punch biopsies and peripheral blood were collected. Sorted populations comprised CD4+ and CD8+ T cells obtained from PBMCs. Sequencing used cDNA as its template, made by extracting RNA and reverse transcribing it. This table comes from immunoSEQ multiplex PCR, and its TCRdb copy is limited to in-frame clones, with some not included. Among 95,000 to 120,000 clones listed, under 60% were seen once. This CDR3 has 11 residues. The V gene lost 0 bases and the J gene lost 9 bases, with 6 bases spanning the gap. Germline CDR1 and CDR2: SGHRS and YFSETQ.

Sequences were obtained from NKG2D-low CD8+ T cells sorted from blood. The J gene is TRBJ1-1, the V gene TRBV5-1, with D uncertain. This sequence originates from a human donor with alopecia areata. The CDR3 region is CASSLGAQAFF. In nucleotides, the CDR3 is TGCGCCAGCAGCTTGGGGGCCCAAGCTTTCTTT.